This is a list of T cell receptor beta chains from one sample in a study of cytomegalovirus exposure and HLA in healthy donors. Repertoires were generated with immunoSEQ multiplex PCR, while TCRdb's copy carries only in-frame clones and drops some. Of approximately 160,000 clones detected, about 65% appear once; the ten largest clones hold 3.5% to 5%. Sequencing used PBMCs. These receptors came from a woman aged 18-30 years in good health and CMV-seropositive. Each CDR3 is given with its conserved first and last residue. The D gene is left open where the match is weak. Some rows mark clone size as missing; the rest say once, few, many or name a class of expanded clone.

size	D	V	J	CDR3	DNA
NA	TRBD1	TRBV7-9	TRBJ2-1	CASSDRGPVGEQFF	TGTGCCAGCAGCGACAGGGGGCCGGTCGGTGAGCAGTTCTTC
few	NA	TRBV6-1	TRBJ1-4	CASSDFAVGRNEKLFF	TGTGCCAGCAGTGATTTCGCGGTCGGGAGGAATGAAAAACTGTTTTTT
once	TRBD1	TRBV4-3	TRBJ2-7	CASSPARTGSSYEQYF	TGCGCCAGCAGCCCGGCCCGGACAGGGAGCTCCTACGAGCAGTACTTC
NA	TRBD2	TRBV27	TRBJ2-7	CASSYRTSGSREQYF	TGTGCCAGCAGTTACCGGACTAGCGGTTCTCGGGAGCAGTACTTC
few	NA	TRBV29-1	TRBJ1-1	CSVEGGRGRTEAFF	TGCAGCGTTGAAGGCGGGAGGGGAAGGACTGAAGCTTTCTTT
NA	NA	TRBV2	TRBJ1-4	CASSPGYTEKLFF	TGTGCCAGCAGCCCGGGGTATACTGAAAAACTGTTTTTT
NA	TRBD1	TRBV19	TRBJ1-1	CASSIGPPGTDLNTEAFF	TGTGCCAGTAGTATAGGCCCTCCCGGGACAGATTTGAACACTGAAGCTTTCTTT
few	NA	TRBV20-1	TRBJ2-1	CSAAEYNEQFF	TGCAGTGCCGCGGAGTACAATGAGCAGTTCTTC
NA	TRBD2	TRBV27	TRBJ2-3	CASSSGLAGTDTQYF	TGTGCCAGCAGTTCGGGACTAGCGGGAACAGATACGCAGTATTTT
NA	TRBD2	TRBV4-3	TRBJ2-1	CASSQQRGGRGSYNEQFF	TGCGCCAGCAGCCAACAGCGGGGGGGCCGGGGCTCCTACAATGAGCAGTTCTTC
NA	NA	TRBV29-1	TRBJ1-1	CSVPGAEAFF	TGCAGCGTCCCAGGGGCTGAAGCTTTCTTT